These 11 T cell receptor beta chains were all obtained from the same sample, sequenced in a study of shared clonotypes between healthy human individuals. TCRdb's copy holds only in-frame clones and misses some; the assay was immunoSEQ multiplex PCR. The sample records 530,000 or so clones, over 75% being singletons. Sequencing was performed on PBMCs. The receptors originated from a woman aged 40 to 50 in good health. Some clones in this sample may be carry-over from other donors' samples.

CDR3 in amino acids: CATSRQTLADEQYF. The CDR3 DNA is TGTGCCACCAGCAGACAGACCCTAGCGGACGAGCAGTACTTC. This chain uses TRBV15 with TRBJ2-7; 7 nucleotides agree with TRBD2. The J segment lost 5 bases and the V segment lost 2 bases, leaving 6 bases of the junction unmatched. CDR1 and CDR2 (germline): LNHNV, YYDKDF (reference sequence). This CDR3 is 14 amino acids long.

The chain is built from TRBV7-9 and TRBJ2-3; 7 bases line up with TRBD2. Trimming took 8 bases from V and 1 from J; bases not matched to a gene: 6. The CDR3 contains 14 residues. Germline CDR1 and CDR2: SEHNR and FQNEAQ (reference sequence). The CDR3 is CASGLTSGTDTQYF. DNA for the CDR3: TGTGCCAGCGGACTTACTAGCGGCACAGATACGCAGTATTTT.

This clone was seen a single time. Different DNA sequences within this sample yield the same CDR3. The chain is built from TRBV7-9 and TRBJ2-1; D gene ambiguous. The CDR3 has 13 residues. Per germline, CDR1 SEHNR and CDR2 FQNEAQ (reference sequence). The V and J ends lost 2 bases and 2 bases respectively, with 4 bases between them. CDR3 sequence reads: CASSLTAYNEQFF. CDR3 coding DNA: TGTGCCAGCAGCTTAACAGCCTACAATGAGCAGTTCTTC.

V and J are TRBV5-1 and TRBJ1-3; 8 nucleotides align to TRBD1. The J segment lost 2 bases and the V segment lost 1 base, leaving 2 bases of the junction unmatched. The CDR3 has 15 residues. Germline values: CDR1 SGHRS, CDR2 YFSETQ. The CDR3 region has the DNA TGCGCCAGCAGCTTGAGGACAGGGACTGGAAACACCATATATTTT. It specifies CASSLRTGTGNTIYF.

The rearrangement uses TRBV2 and TRBJ1-5; TRBD1 aligns across 8 bases. CDR3 length: 15 amino acids. The J segment lost 5 bases and the V segment lost 5 bases, leaving 8 bases of the junction unmatched. Germline loops: CDR1 SNHLY, CDR2 FYNNEI. CDR3 coding DNA: TGTGCCAGCAGTATCCGGGACAGGACGTATCAGCCCCAGCATTTT. Amino acid sequence: CASSIRDRTYQPQHF.

The chain recombines TRBV27 with TRBJ2-3; D gene ambiguous. V was cut by 0 bases and J by 6 bases, with 7 bases left in between. Per the germline V gene, CDR1 is MNHEY and CDR2 is SMNVEV (reference sequence). There are 13 residues in the CDR3. CDR3 loop: CASSLSGLDTQYF. DNA of the CDR3: TGTGCCAGCAGTTTATCTGGATTGGATACGCAGTATTTT.

V and J are TRBV19 and TRBJ1-2; no clear D gene. The germline V and J ends were trimmed by 5 bases and 0 bases, with 10 bases remaining between them. This CDR3 spans 14 amino acids. CDR1 is LNHDA, CDR2 SQIVND, per germline (reference sequence). This CDR3 reads CASSDQLANYGYTF. As DNA, the CDR3 is TGTGCCAGTAGTGATCAGTTAGCTAACTATGGCTACACCTTC.

J is TRBJ2-2 and V is TRBV5-1; TRBD1 matches at 8 bases. Trimming at V came to 2 bases and at J to 3 bases, leaving 3 bases not matched to a gene. CDR3 length: 15 residues. Germline-derived CDR1 and CDR2 are SGHRS and YFSETQ. CDR3 amino acids: CASSLQGVDTGELFF. In nucleotides, the CDR3 is TGCGCCAGCAGCTTACAGGGGGTAGACACCGGGGAGCTGTTTTTT.

The genes are TRBV19 and TRBJ2-1; possibly TRBD1 for D (6 bases). The CDR3 totals 13 residues. Trimming left V 5 bases short and J 8 bases short, with 13 bases between. Germline V gene lookup returns CDR1 LNHDA and CDR2 SQIVND (reference sequence). The CDR3 region is CASSSKQGDEQFF. The CDR3 DNA reads as TGTGCCAGTAGTTCTAAACAGGGTGATGAGCAGTTCTTC.

This clone was counted once. The chain recombines TRBV5-1 with TRBJ2-1; 9 nucleotides match TRBD2. Germline values: CDR1 SGHRS, CDR2 YFSETQ. V dropped 4 bases and J dropped 1; count of bases not matched to a gene: 9. This CDR3 is built from 17 residues. The CDR3 nucleotides are TGCGCCAGCAGCCCAAACGTTGGACTAGCGTCCTACAATGAGCAGTTCTTC. It yields the protein CASSPNVGLASYNEQFF.

The gene calls are TRBV27 and TRBJ2-7, with 7 positions matching TRBD1. This CDR3 region has 14 residues. The junction had 3 bases not matched to a gene; V was cut back by 0 bases and J by 4 bases. The germline gives CDR1 MNHEY, CDR2 SMNVEV (reference sequence). The CDR3 DNA follows: TGTGCCAGCAGTTTATCAGGGGGCAGGTACGAGCAGTACTTC. Its protein is CASSLSGGRYEQYF.